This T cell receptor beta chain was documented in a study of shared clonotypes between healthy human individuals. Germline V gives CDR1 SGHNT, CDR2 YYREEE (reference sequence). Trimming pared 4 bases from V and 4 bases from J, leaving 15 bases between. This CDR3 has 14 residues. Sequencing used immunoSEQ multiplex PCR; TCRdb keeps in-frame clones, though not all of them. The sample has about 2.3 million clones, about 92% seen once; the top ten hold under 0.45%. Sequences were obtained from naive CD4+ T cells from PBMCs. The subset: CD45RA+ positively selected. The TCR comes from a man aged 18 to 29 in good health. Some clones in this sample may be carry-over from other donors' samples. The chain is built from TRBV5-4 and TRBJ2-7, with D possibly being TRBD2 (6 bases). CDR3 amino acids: CASSNPEGRYEQYF. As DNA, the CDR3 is TGTGCCAGCAGCAATCCGGAGGGCCGGTACGAGCAGTACTTC.